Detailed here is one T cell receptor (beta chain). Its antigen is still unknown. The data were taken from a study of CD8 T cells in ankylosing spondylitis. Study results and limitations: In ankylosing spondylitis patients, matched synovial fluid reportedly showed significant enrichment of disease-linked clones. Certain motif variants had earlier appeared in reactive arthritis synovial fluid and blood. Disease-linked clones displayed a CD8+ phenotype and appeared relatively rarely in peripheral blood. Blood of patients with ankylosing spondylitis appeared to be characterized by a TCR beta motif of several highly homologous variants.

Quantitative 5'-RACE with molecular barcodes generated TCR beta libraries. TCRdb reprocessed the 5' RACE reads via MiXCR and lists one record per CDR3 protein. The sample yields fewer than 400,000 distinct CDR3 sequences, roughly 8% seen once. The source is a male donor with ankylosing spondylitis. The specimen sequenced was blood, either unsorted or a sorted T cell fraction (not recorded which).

The DNA of the CDR3 is TGCGCCAGCAGCCCTGAAGGACTAGCCGACGAGCAGTACTTC. Its translation: CASSPEGLADEQYF. The chain recombines TRBV5-1 with TRBJ2-7; TRBD2 agrees at 8 bases. The CDR3 length is 14 residues. V gave up 4 bases and J gave up 5 bases; unmatched junction bases: 8. Germline lookup yields CDR1 SGHRS and CDR2 YFSETQ.